Listed below are T cell receptor beta chains from one sample, sequenced in a study of OX40 agonist ivuxolimab in advanced cancers. Some clones are missing from TCRdb's copy, which holds only in-frame ones; the method was immunoSEQ multiplex PCR. The sample includes roughly 86,000 clones, approximately 86% of them seen just once. The specimen comprised CD4+ or CD8+ T cells sorted from blood, sampled in a trial of the OX40 agonist ivuxolimab. The source is an adult with an advanced solid tumor such as melanoma, head and neck, liver or kidney cancer. Both conserved end residues are trimmed from each CDR3.

V	J	CDR3
TRBV7-2	TRBJ1-4	ASSLSWDRHRRLF
TRBV9	TRBJ2-6	ASSLIGDGGSGANVLT
TRBV6-5	TRBJ2-3	AVGQGTDTQY
TRBV7-2	TRBJ1-3	ASSLVGASGNTIY
TRBV5-6	TRBJ2-1	ASSRDRHEQF
TRBV7-8	TRBJ2-4	ASSSGGVRKNIQY
TRBV5-1	TRBJ2-5	ASSFGRAKGEETQY
TRBV7-3	TRBJ2-5	ASSLYGGGLQETQY
TRBV2	TRBJ1-2	ASSGRDRGLGGYT
TRBV30	TRBJ1-5	AWSVGVHQPQH
TRBV28	TRBJ2-7	ASSVARSYYEQY
TRBV9	TRBJ2-3	ASSVERLASDTQY
TRBV5-5	TRBJ2-7	ASSRGQIYEQY
TRBV9	TRBJ1-4	ASSTGQGNVKLF
TRBV7-9	TRBJ1-1	ASSSASEAF
TRBV2	TRBJ2-7	ASSVSSGYEQY
TRBV7-3	TRBJ2-1	ASSFLLQDEQF
TRBV27	TRBJ2-1	ASSNYNEQF
TRBV6-5	TRBJ1-5	ASSLQGIQPQH
TRBV4-1	TRBJ2-5	ASRPTGILRETQY
TRBV7-2	TRBJ2-1	ASSLVLANEQF
TRBV7-2	TRBJ1-2	ASSYLRGRGYT
TRBV10-2	TRBJ2-3	ASSVRQALADTQY
TRBV9	TRBJ1-6	ASSVEIYNSPLH
TRBV4-1	TRBJ1-1	ASSQGVLQRKMNTEAF
TRBV28	TRBJ2-3	ASLTMGARDTQY
TRBV14	TRBJ2-3	ASSQSPRQDTQY
TRBV29-1	TRBJ2-3	SVATSGGAFDTQY
TRBV5-6	TRBJ1-2	ASSRTQGSISYGYT
TRBV4-2	TRBJ2-7	ASSQDLGLAGSSYEQY
TRBV5-4	TRBJ2-1	ASSARMGSYYNEQF
TRBV9	TRBJ1-1	ASSSVGYTEAF
TRBV5-5	TRBJ1-6	ASSLAAGSYNSPLH
TRBV9	TRBJ1-2	ASSVDGQYGYT
TRBV5-1	TRBJ2-3	ASSLRLTSGGNGGDTQY
TRBV4-3	TRBJ1-2	ASSHWGGNINYGYT
TRBV7-2	TRBJ2-7	ASSLAQTQY
TRBV4-2	TRBJ2-5	ASSRDRGTETQY
TRBV4-2	TRBJ2-7	ASSEAGTGPYEQY
TRBV11-2	TRBJ1-4	ASNPDRAEKLF